This T cell receptor beta chain was recorded in a study of blood T cell repertoires in COVID-19. The table came from immunoSEQ multiplex PCR; TCRdb's copy has only in-frame clones and leaves some out. This sample has about 61,000 clones, with around 77% found just once. Germline V lookup: CDR1 LNHDA, CDR2 SQIVND (reference sequence). The CDR3 spans 11 residues. J gave up 7 bases and V 7 bases, and 3 bases lay outside the gene matches. The sequenced sample consisted of peripheral blood. The chain combines TRBV19 with TRBJ1-1, with 7 positions matching TRBD1. The sequence was collected from a man older than 75 with active or convalescent COVID-19. The CDR3: CASIRQGEAFF. CDR3 coding DNA: TGTGCCAGTATACGACAGGGTGAAGCTTTCTTT.